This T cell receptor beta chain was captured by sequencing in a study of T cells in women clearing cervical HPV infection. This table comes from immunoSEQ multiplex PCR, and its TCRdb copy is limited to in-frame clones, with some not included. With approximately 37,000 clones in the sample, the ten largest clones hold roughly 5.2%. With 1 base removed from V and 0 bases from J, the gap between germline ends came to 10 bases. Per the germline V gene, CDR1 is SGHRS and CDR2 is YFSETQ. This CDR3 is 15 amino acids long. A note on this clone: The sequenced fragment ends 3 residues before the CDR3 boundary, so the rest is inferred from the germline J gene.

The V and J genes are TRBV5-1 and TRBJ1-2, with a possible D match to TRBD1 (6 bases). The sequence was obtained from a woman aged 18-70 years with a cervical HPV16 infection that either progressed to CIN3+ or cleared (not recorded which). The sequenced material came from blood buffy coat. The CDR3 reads CASSLTGNANYGYTF. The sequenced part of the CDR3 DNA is TGCGCCAGCAGCTTGACAGGGAACGCTAACTATGGC.